These 32 T cell receptor beta chains were all obtained from the same sample, sequenced in a study of molecular identifiers for immune sequencing clone quantification. TCRdb recomputed calls from the PCR reads with MiXCR, one row per CDR3 protein. The repertoire holds about 320,000 distinct CDR3 sequences, with under 25% as singletons. Sequences were obtained from naive CD8+ T cells from blood, with Jurkat cell RNA spiked in. Subset specified: FACS-sorted CD8+CD4-CCR7+CD45RA+ naive T cells. These receptors were taken from a human donor in good health. Some libraries in this study had Jurkat cell RNA spiked in.

The sample holds many counts of this clonotype. The CDR3 DNA follows: TGCAGCGTTGCTACAGGGAGCTACGAGCAGTACTTC. It codes for CSVATGSYEQYF. This chain uses TRBV29-1 with TRBJ2-7; D possibly corresponds to TRBD1 (6 bases). Trimming removed 4 bases at V and 3 bases at J, with 10 bases between. Germline V lookup: CDR1 SQVTM, CDR2 ANQGSEA. The CDR3 runs to 12 residues.

This chain connects TRBV30 to TRBJ2-6, with unresolved D. Germline CDR1 and CDR2: GTSNPN and SVGIG (reference sequence). The CDR3 is 14 residues long. V was trimmed by 3 bases and J by 4 bases, leaving 10 bases between them. CDR3 sequence (DNA): TGTGCCTGGAGGACCCCCCTGGGGGCCAACGTCCTGACTTTC. This gives the protein CAWRTPLGANVLTF. Together with reference TRBV30 and TRBJ2-6, the CDR3 gives the full variable domain: SQTIHQWPATLVQPVGSPLSLECTVEGTSNPNLYWYRQAAGRGLQLLFYSVGIGQISSEVPQNLSASRPQDRQFILSSKKLLLSDSGFYLCAWRTPLGANVLTFGAGSRLTVL.

This clonotype was detected ten times or more. The chain recombines TRBV4-2 with TRBJ1-6, with unresolved D. Germline CDR1 LGHNA, CDR2 YNFKEQ. Between the trimmed V and J ends, which lost 0 bases and 10 bases, there was a span of 10 bases. The CDR3 is 14 amino acids. In nucleotides, the CDR3 is TGTGCCAGCAGCCAAGAGAATAGCGGATCACCCCTCCACTTT. This codes for CASSQENSGSPLHF.

This clonotype occurred a few times. The V call is TRBV20-1, the J call TRBJ2-2, with 8 nucleotides matching TRBD2. The CDR3 runs to 14 residues. J gave up 6 bases and V 6 bases, and 9 bases lay outside the gene matches. From germline, CDR1 is DFQATT and CDR2 SNEGSKA (reference sequence). The CDR3 DNA is TGCAGTGCAAGTGGGACTAGTATGTCCGGGGAGCTGTTTTTT. This gives the protein CSASGTSMSGELFF.

As for this clonotype: This CDR3 is missing its conserved last phenylalanine or tryptophan, likely due to a read error. No DNA is shown, since the ends of the CDR3 on it are uncertain; the CDR3 is the one TCRdb lists. CDR3 region: CASGTGTEALC. The chain is built from TRBV12-3 or TRBV12-4 and TRBJ1-1; TRBD1, the table's D call, was not compared with the DNA. Including both end residues, the CDR3 is 11 amino acids long.

This clonotype was seen a few times. This rearrangement joins TRBV6-2 or TRBV6-3 to TRBJ1-5; 8 bases are a match to TRBD1. Germline V gene sequence: CDR1 MNHEY, CDR2 SVGEGT. The CDR3 is 17 amino acids. Trimming cost V 2 bases and J 5 bases; bases outside gene matches: 11. The CDR3, as DNA: TGTGCCAGCAGTTACAATGGCGGCAGGGGGCACGATCAGCCCCAGCATTTT. Residues: CASSYNGGRGHDQPQHF.

This clonotype was detected once. This may arise from a read error, as a much more abundant clone is one base away. This chain joins TRBV19 and TRBJ1-1; D is undetermined. There are 13 residues in the CDR3. The germline V gene has CDR1 LNHDA and CDR2 SQIVND (reference sequence). CDR3 sequence reads: CASSEGSDTVAFF. The DNA of the CDR3 is TGTGCCAGTAGTGAGGGCTCCGACACTGTAGCTTTCTTT.

A word on this clonotype: A junction boundary mismatches the germline segment, possibly from a read error. This chain joins TRBV7-9 and TRBJ1-2; D gene ambiguous. Germline CDR1 and CDR2: SEHNR and FQNEAQ (reference sequence). The CDR3 is 16 residues long. In nucleotides, the CDR3 is TGTGCCGGCAGCCCTACCCCAGGAAATTACAACTATGGCTACACCTTC. This sequence encodes CAGSPTPGNYNYGYTF.

This clonotype occurred a few times. This chain connects TRBV24-1 to TRBJ2-6; D is unresolved. This CDR3 comprises 16 residues. V was clipped by 4 bases and J by 4 bases, with 13 bases between them. CDR1 is KGHDR and CDR2 is SFDVKD in the germline V gene. CDR3 DNA: TGTGCCACCAGTGAAAAAGAAACCCCCGGGGCCAACGTCCTGACTTTC. As protein: CATSEKETPGANVLTF.

The table lists this clonotype with many counts. The chain is built from TRBV6-6 and TRBJ2-3; D gene ambiguous. The CDR3 has 13 amino acids. V was cut by 7 bases and J by 2 bases, with 10 bases left in between. Germline V gene sequence: CDR1 MNHNY, CDR2 SVGAGI (reference sequence). The CDR3 nucleotides read TGTGCCAGCAATAAGCGACTCACAGATACGCAGTATTTT. Translation: CASNKRLTDTQYF.

The V call is TRBV7-9, the J call TRBJ2-5; 9 nucleotides line up with TRBD2. CDR3 length: 20 residues. V lost 4 bases and J lost 4; bases outside the gene matches: 22. Per germline, CDR1 SEHNR and CDR2 FQNEAQ (reference sequence). In nucleotides, the CDR3 is TGTGCCAGCAGCTCCCAGACGGCTAGCGGGGACGAACCGATCCCAGAGACCCAGTACTTC. Its translation is CASSSQTASGDEPIPETQYF.

Concerning this clonotype itself: A much larger clone lies one base from this, so it may be a read error. A read error is likely, as this CDR3 ends without the conserved phenylalanine or tryptophan. V is TRBV6-5 and J is TRBJ2-7, with TRBD1 matching over 12 bases. The CDR3 consists of 14 residues. Germline lookup yields CDR1 MNHEY and CDR2 SVGAGI. Trimming took 4 bases from V and 5 from J; bases not matched to a gene: 3. CDR3 in DNA: TGTGCCAGCAGTTTGGGACAGGGGGCGGACGAGCAGTACCTC. Amino acid sequence: CASSLGQGADEQYL.

This clonotype was counted between two and nine times. The V gene is TRBV27, the J gene TRBJ2-5; tentatively, D is TRBD1 (5 bases). Trimming cost V 3 bases and J 1 base, with 6 bases left between them. The germline V gene encodes CDR1 MNHEY and CDR2 SMNVEV (reference sequence). The CDR3 has 13 amino acids. CDR3 bases: TGTGCCAGCAGTTTTCAGGGCCAAGAGACCCAGTACTTC. Protein: CASSFQGQETQYF.

The rearrangement links TRBV11-3 to TRBJ2-1, with D possibly being TRBD1 (6 bases). V shed 3 bases and J shed 5 bases, with 11 bases lying between them. The CDR3 consists of 14 residues. Germline values: CDR1 SGHNT, CDR2 YENEEA. The CDR3 coding sequence is TGTGCCAGCAGCTTGGACAGCTCGGACAATGAGCAGTTCTTC. This sequence encodes CASSLDSSDNEQFF. Using reference TRBV11-3 and TRBJ2-1 for the parts outside the CDR3, the full variable domain is EAGVVQSPRYKIIEKKQPVAFWCNPISGHNTLYWYLQNLGQGPELLIRYENEEAVDDSQLPKDRFSAERLKGVDSTLKIQPAELGDSAVYLCASSLDSSDNEQFFGPGTRLTVL.

Only one count was recorded for this clonotype. The CDR3 bases are TGCGCCTCACGTGACAAGACAAACACCGGGGAGCTGTTTTTT. Translation: CASRDKTNTGELFF. The rearrangement links TRBV10-2 to TRBJ2-2, with D unresolved. Trimming left V 11 bases short and J 2 bases short, with 15 bases between. This CDR3 is 14 amino acids long. Germline CDR1 WSHSY, CDR2 SAAADI.

With respect to this clonotype: This may be a read error: a much more frequent sequence differs by one nucleotide. This chain links TRBV5-1 with TRBJ2-5; unclear D gene. The CDR3 spans 12 residues. Germline V gene sequence: CDR1 SGHRS, CDR2 YFSETQ. In DNA form, the CDR3 reads TGCGCCAGCAAGGGCAGTCAAGAGGCCCAGTACTTC. This sequence encodes CASKGSQEAQYF.

This clonotype was observed once. This rearrangement joins TRBV4-3 to TRBJ1-2; D not resolved. The CDR3 length is 14 residues. Germline CDR1 is LGHNA and CDR2 is YSLEER. The V gene lost 11 bases and the J gene lost 6 bases, with 22 bases spanning the gap. CDR3 sequence: CARRPLLRIDGYTF. The CDR3 DNA is TGCGCCCGCCGCCCGTTGCTCAGAATTGATGGCTACACCTTC.

This clonotype was detected only a few times. The genes are TRBV18 and TRBJ2-7; either TRBD1 or TRBD2 may fit D (5 bases each). The germline gives CDR1 KGHSH, CDR2 LQKENI. V was shortened by 6 bases and J by 5 bases, with 14 bases between the two germline ends. This CDR3 has 13 amino acids. In DNA, the CDR3 is TGTGCCAGCTCCGGGGACCCGTCGGACGAGCAGTACTTC. Its protein is CASSGDPSDEQYF.

Remarks on this clonotype: One junction end disagrees with the germline gene, perhaps due to a read error. This chain's CDR3 is CASTLEPSVNTEASF. The CDR3 bases are TGTGCCAGCACCTTGGAGCCCAGCGTGAACACTGAAGCTTCCTTT. The rearrangement uses TRBV7-6 and TRBJ1-1; D is uncertain. Germline CDR1 is SGHVS and CDR2 is FNYEAQ. CDR3 length: 15 residues.

The table lists this clonotype with a few counts. The chain couples TRBV14 to TRBJ2-5; D not certain. The CDR3 sequence is 13 residues long. From germline, CDR1 is SGHDN and CDR2 FVKESK. Between the trimmed V and J ends, which lost 0 bases and 8 bases, there was a span of 10 bases. The CDR3, as DNA: TGTGCCAGCAGCCAAGAACGAAGTCATACCCAGTACTTC. It encodes CASSQERSHTQYF.

This clonotype was seen ten or more times. The chain recombines TRBV5-8 with TRBJ2-5; D is unresolved. The V and J ends lost 6 bases and 4 bases respectively, with 16 bases between them. Looked up from germline, CDR1 is SGHTS and CDR2 is YDEGEE. The CDR3 is made up of 14 amino acids. CDR3 sequence reads: CASTILVRIETQYF. The CDR3 nucleotides read TGTGCCAGCACGATATTAGTCCGGATAGAGACCCAGTACTTC.

Regarding this clonotype: A much more abundant neighbour one base away suggests this may be a read error. The chain employs TRBV15 and TRBJ1-1; possible D gene TRBD1, 6 bases. This CDR3 region has 13 residues. The germline V gene has CDR1 LNHNV and CDR2 YYDKDF (reference sequence). CDR3 nucleotide sequence: TGTGCCACCGGCAGAGAAGGGGGGATGGAAGCTTTCTTT. Its translation is CATGREGGMEAFF. The variable domain in full, with the rest retrieved from reference TRBV15 and TRBJ1-1, is DAMVIQNPRYQVTQFGKPVTLSCSQTLNHNVMYWYQQKSSQAPKLLFHYYDKDFNNEADTPDNFQSRRPNTSFCFLDIRSPGLGDTAMYLCATGREGGMEAFFGQGTRLTVV.

About this clonotype: The DNA is omitted, as the CDR3 cannot be located on it reliably, and the CDR3 follows TCRdb's listing. This chain links TRBV5-5 with TRBJ2-3; TRBD2 reflects the table's D call only, with no check against the DNA. The CDR3 is 16 residues long, ends included. Germline V gene lookup returns CDR1 SGHKS and CDR2 YYEKEE (reference sequence). Here the CDR3 reads CASSFGEGSSTDTRYF.

As regards this clonotype: Lacking the conserved final phenylalanine or tryptophan, this CDR3 likely reflects a read error. V usage is TRBV30 and J usage is TRBJ1-3; no definite D call. CDR1 GTSNPN and CDR2 SVGIG come from the germline V gene (reference sequence). Trimming cost V 2 bases and J 4 bases, with 3 bases left between them. The CDR3 consists of 11 residues. Here the CDR3 reads CAWSQGNTIYL. CDR3 DNA sequence: TGTGCCTGGAGTCAGGGAAACACCATATATCTT.

This clonotype was observed at least ten times. The chain joins TRBV14 to TRBJ2-2, with TRBD2 identical over 7 bases. Germline CDR1 and CDR2: SGHDN and FVKESK. This CDR3 has 14 residues. V dropped 9 bases and J dropped 5; count of bases not matched to a gene: 9. The CDR3 reads CASYASGGTGELFF. Written as DNA, the CDR3 is TGTGCCAGTTACGCTAGCGGCGGAACCGGGGAGCTGTTTTTT.

As to this clonotype: A much larger clone sits a single nucleotide away, making a read error possible. This rearrangement joins TRBV25-1 to TRBJ1-2, with D unresolved. Germline V gives CDR1 MGHDK, CDR2 SYGVNS. The CDR3 runs 11 residues. V was pared by 4 bases and J by 8 bases, with 8 bases between. This chain's CDR3 is CASSAELGYTF. The CDR3 nucleotides are TGTGCCAGCAGTGCTGAACTAGGCTACACCTTC.

The chain carries TRBV19 and TRBJ2-1; possible D gene TRBD2, 6 bases. CDR3 size: 15 residues. V lost 6 bases and J lost 10, with 22 bases in between. Per the germline V gene, CDR1 is LNHDA and CDR2 is SQIVND (reference sequence). This chain's CDR3 is CASRASAEGLGEQFF. Written as DNA, the CDR3 is TGTGCCAGTAGGGCTTCAGCGGAGGGGCTCGGAGAGCAGTTCTTC.

The rearrangement uses TRBV30 and TRBJ2-5; 10 nucleotides match TRBD1. CDR1 is GTSNPN and CDR2 is SVGIG in the germline V gene (reference sequence). The CDR3 spans 15 residues. V dropped 4 bases and J dropped 4; count of bases not matched to a gene: 9. For the CDR3, the DNA is TGTGCCTGGAACCACGGGACAGGGGCTGGAGAGACCCAGTACTTC. Translated, it gives CAWNHGTGAGETQYF.

On this clonotype itself: This could be a read error, since a much larger clone is one nucleotide away. The chain has TRBV5-1 and TRBJ2-7; 9 bases agree with TRBD1. Per the germline V gene, CDR1 is SGHRS and CDR2 is YFSETQ. The CDR3 runs to 18 residues. The CDR3 sequence: CAGSPLWARQGGTYEQYF. The CDR3 region has the DNA TGCGCCGGCAGCCCACTATGGGCCCGACAGGGGGGGACCTACGAGCAGTACTTC.

The J gene is TRBJ2-7, the V gene TRBV20-1; 7 nucleotides align to TRBD1. V trimming: 0 bases; J trimming: 2 bases; junction bases outside the gene matches: 1. The germline CDR1 and CDR2 sequences are DFQATT and SNEGSKA (reference sequence). The CDR3 sequence is 13 residues long. The CDR3 sequence is CSAREGTAYEQYF. As DNA, the CDR3 is TGCAGTGCTAGAGAAGGGACAGCCTACGAGCAGTACTTC.

The sample holds a few counts of this clonotype. The chain combines TRBV6-5 with TRBJ2-7; TRBD2 might be the D (7 bases). The CDR3 runs 16 residues. Looked up from germline, CDR1 is MNHEY and CDR2 is SVGAGI. Trimming removed 0 bases from V and 2 bases from J, with 14 bases in between. This chain's CDR3 is CASSYSLGGGAYEQYF. DNA for the CDR3: TGTGCCAGCAGTTACTCTTTAGGGGGGGGGGCCTACGAGCAGTACTTC.

This clonotype was counted at least ten times. The chain carries TRBV28 and TRBJ1-5; no firm D call. The CDR3 extends over 13 amino acids. Germline loops: CDR1 MDHEN, CDR2 SYDVKM. The V gene lost 1 base and the J gene lost 6 bases, with 7 bases spanning the gap. CDR3 region: CASSLYWSQPQHF. The CDR3 nucleotides are TGTGCCAGCAGTTTATACTGGAGTCAGCCCCAGCATTTT.